The subject of this entry is one T cell receptor (beta chain). What it binds is unknown. This entry is derived from a study of cytomegalovirus exposure and HLA in healthy donors. Background on the study: Around 80 million unique TCR sequences came from HLA-typed donors in an early release. Genetic ancestry analysis placed approximately 80% of the roughly 400 donors that were genotyped in the Caucasian-associated cluster. Study-level points and caveats: Whilst most TCR sequences proved rare, a subset of public TCRs occurred across many donors.

The primer mix had 60 Vbeta and 13 Jbeta primers. The method was immunoSEQ multiplex PCR; TCRdb's version includes in-frame clones alone and lacks a portion of them. The sample lists around 150,000 clones, approximately 72% seen once, with roughly 2% in the top ten. Sequencing was carried out using PBMCs. The sequence was obtained from a female donor in good health and CMV-seronegative.

The CDR3 DNA follows: TGTGCCAGCAGCTTAGTGGACAGGGCACATTTGGGTGAAAAACTGTTTTTT. Its protein product is CASSLVDRAHLGEKLFF. This rearrangement joins TRBV7-9 to TRBJ1-4, with 8 positions matching TRBD1. The CDR3 spans 17 residues. CDR1 and CDR2 (germline): SEHNR, FQNEAQ (reference sequence). The trim removed 1 base at V and 7 bases at J, leaving 11 bases unmatched.